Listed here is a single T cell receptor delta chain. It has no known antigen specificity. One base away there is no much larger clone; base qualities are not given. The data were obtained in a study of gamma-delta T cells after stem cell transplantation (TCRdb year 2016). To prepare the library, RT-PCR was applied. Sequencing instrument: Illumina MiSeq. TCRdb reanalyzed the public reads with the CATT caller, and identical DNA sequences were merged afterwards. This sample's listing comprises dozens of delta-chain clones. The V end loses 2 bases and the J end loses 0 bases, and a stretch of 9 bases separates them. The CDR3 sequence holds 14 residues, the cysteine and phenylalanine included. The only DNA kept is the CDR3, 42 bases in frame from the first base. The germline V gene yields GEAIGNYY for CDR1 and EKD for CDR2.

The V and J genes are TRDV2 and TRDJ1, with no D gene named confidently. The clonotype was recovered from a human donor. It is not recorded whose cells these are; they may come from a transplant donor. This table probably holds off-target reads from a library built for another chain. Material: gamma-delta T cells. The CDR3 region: CACDMLGYTDKLIF. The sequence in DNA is TGTGCCTGTGACATGCTCGGGTACACCGATAAACTCATCTTT.